This entry lists 30 T cell receptor beta chains sequenced from one sample in a study of blood T cell repertoires in COVID-19 (dated by TCRdb to about 2020). To prepare the library, the immunoSEQ multiplex PCR assay was applied. TCRdb took this table from immuneACCESS and kept in-frame rearrangements with V and J called. Such tables lack part of the clones; where checked against another copy, unresolved V genes explain under half of the gap, and the rest is unexplained. For this sample there are just under 350,000 clones; about 83% appear just once. Together, the top ten hold about 3% of the sample. Input material: peripheral blood. These receptors were taken from a young man with active or convalescent COVID-19.

In this sample, this clone turned up a few times. The CDR3 coding sequence is TGTGCCAGCAGCTCCCAACCTAGGTCGGGTGGCTACACCTTC. Its protein is CASSSQPRSGGYTF. The chain uses TRBV7-2 and TRBJ1-2; D is ambiguous. V was trimmed by 4 bases and J by 7 bases, leaving 16 bases between them. The CDR3 extends over 14 amino acids. CDR1 and CDR2 (germline): SGHTA, FQGNSA.

V and J are TRBV5-6 and TRBJ2-5, with D tentatively TRBD2 (6 bases). V was cut by 2 bases and J by 2 bases, with 10 bases left in between. Germline CDR1 SGHDT, CDR2 YYEEEE. The CDR3 has 14 residues. CDR3 DNA sequence: TGTGCCAGCAGCTTCGTGGGACTTCAAGAGACCCAGTACTTC. It codes for CASSFVGLQETQYF. Variable domain in full (rest from reference TRBV5-6 and TRBJ2-5): DAGVTQSPTHLIKTRGQQVTLRCSPKSGHDTVSWYQQALGQGPQFIFQYYEEEERQRGNFPDRFSGHQFPNYSSELNVNALLLGDSALYLCASSFVGLQETQYFGPGTRLLVL.

The rearrangement uses TRBV24-1 and TRBJ2-1; TRBD2 aligns across 8 bases. Trimming cost V 3 bases and J 0 bases; bases outside gene matches: 3. The CDR3 consists of 16 residues. Germline assignment: CDR1 KGHDR and CDR2 SFDVKD. The CDR3 sequence: CATSDVRGGSYNEQFF. The CDR3 DNA is TGTGCCACCAGTGATGTCCGGGGGGGCTCCTACAATGAGCAGTTCTTC.

The genes are TRBV6-2 or TRBV6-3 and TRBJ1-2; the D gene is possibly TRBD1 (5 bases). V lost 2 bases and J lost 4, with 11 bases in between. Germline CDR1 reads MNHEY; CDR2 reads SVGEGT. The CDR3 consists of 14 residues. The CDR3 sequence: CASSYGRGGYGYTF. The CDR3, as DNA: TGTGCCAGCAGTTACGGAAGGGGCGGCTATGGCTACACCTTC.

The rearrangement uses TRBV7-2 and TRBJ1-1; 12 positions match TRBD1. The CDR3 has 15 amino acids. J gave up 5 bases and V 5 bases, and 6 bases lay outside the gene matches. Germline V gene lookup returns CDR1 SGHTA and CDR2 FQGNSA. The CDR3 coding sequence is TGTGCCAGCAGCCCCGGGACAGGGGGCAGGACTGAAGCTTTCTTT. It codes for CASSPGTGGRTEAFF.

This chain connects TRBV29-1 to TRBJ1-2; 8 bases are a match to TRBD1. The CDR3 sequence is 13 residues long. The V and J ends lost 6 bases and 0 bases, in that order; junction bases with no gene match: 3. Germline values: CDR1 SQVTM, CDR2 ANQGSEA. The CDR3 DNA sequence: TGCAGCGTCGGACAGGGAGCTAACTATGGCTACACCTTC. Protein product: CSVGQGANYGYTF. Looking up the rest from reference TRBV29-1 and TRBJ1-2 gives the full variable domain: SAVISQKPSRDICQRGTSLTIQCQVDSQVTMMFWYRQQPGQSLTLIATANQGSEATYESGFVIDKFPISRPNLTFSTLTVSNMSPEDSSIYLCSVGQGANYGYTFGSGTRLTVV.

This clone occurred once. CDR3 protein: CASSPRTGGNTIYF. DNA of the CDR3: TGTGCCAGCAGCCCCAGGACAGGCGGGAACACCATATATTTT. V usage is TRBV14 and J usage is TRBJ1-3, with 7 bases identical to TRBD1. Unmatched junction bases numbered 7, after V lost 4 bases and J lost 7 bases. CDR3 length: 14 residues. CDR1 is SGHDN and CDR2 is FVKESK in the germline V gene.

This clone was recorded only once. The chain carries TRBV7-8 and TRBJ2-1; TRBD2 is a possible D gene (6 bases). The V end lost 1 base, the J end lost 2 bases, and 9 bases lay between the germline ends. CDR3 length: 15 residues. Per germline, CDR1 SGHVS and CDR2 FQNEAQ. CDR3 DNA sequence: TGTGCCAGCAGCTTAGTGGGCGGGACCTACAATGAGCAGTTCTTC. Encoded protein: CASSLVGGTYNEQFF.

This sequence joins TRBV27 and TRBJ1-2; no reliable D call. CDR1 and CDR2 (germline): MNHEY, SMNVEV (reference sequence). This CDR3 contains 13 residues. V was cut by 5 bases and J by 5 bases, with 12 bases left in between. The CDR3 DNA follows: TGTGCCAGCAGTCCCGCCGAGAGGTATGGCTACACCTTC. Translating it yields CASSPAERYGYTF.

The CDR3 DNA follows: TGTGCCAGCAGACACGCTGGGGCCAACGTCCTGACTTTC. It is translated as CASRHAGANVLTF. J is TRBJ2-6 and V is TRBV12-3 or TRBV12-4; D gene ambiguous. Trimming removed 6 bases from V and 2 bases from J, with 5 bases in between. This CDR3 contains 13 residues.

This rearrangement joins TRBV7-8 to TRBJ1-1, with D possibly matching TRBD1 (5 bases). V was cut by 5 bases and J by 1 base, with 11 bases left in between. Germline V gene sequence: CDR1 SGHVS, CDR2 FQNEAQ. The CDR3 totals 14 residues. The CDR3 DNA reads TGTGCCAGCAGCCCATTTACAGGGAACACTGAAGCTTTCTTT. This sequence encodes CASSPFTGNTEAFF.

This chain joins TRBV27 and TRBJ2-7; D is ambiguous. Germline V gene sequence: CDR1 MNHEY, CDR2 SMNVEV (reference sequence). The CDR3 is 13 residues long. Between the trimmed V and J ends, which lost 7 bases and 3 bases, there was a span of 13 bases. The CDR3 nucleotides read TGTGCCAGCACCCCTCGGAACAGCTACGAGCAGTACTTC. It yields the protein CASTPRNSYEQYF.

V gene TRBV5-4 combines with J gene TRBJ2-6, with 8 bases that match TRBD1. The germline CDR1 and CDR2 sequences are SGHNT and YYREEE (reference sequence). This CDR3 has 19 residues. The J segment lost 4 bases and the V segment lost 0 bases, leaving 12 bases of the junction unmatched. CDR3 sequence reads: CASSLVLGRGLSGANVLTF. For the CDR3, the DNA is TGTGCCAGCAGCTTGGTATTAGGCAGGGGGCTCTCAGGGGCCAACGTCCTGACTTTC.

Of note for this clone: Mismatch with germline at one junction end may stem from a read error. The sample holds other DNA sequences that translate to the same CDR3. The genes are TRBV3-1 (or the pseudogene TRBV3-2) and TRBJ1-1; D perhaps matches TRBD1 (5 bases). CDR1 is LGHDT and CDR2 is YNNKEL in the germline V gene (reference sequence). The CDR3 has 15 amino acids. The CDR3 region is CASSQEGGAATEAFF. The CDR3 DNA sequence: TGTGCCAGCAGCCAAGAAGGCGGGGCCGCCACTGAAGCCTTCTTT.

The chain is built from TRBV24-1 and TRBJ2-3; 10 nucleotides align to TRBD2. With 0 bases clipped from V and 5 bases from J, the junction kept 7 bases outside the gene matches. CDR1 is KGHDR, CDR2 SFDVKD, per germline. The CDR3 contains 17 residues. This CDR3 reads CATSDLKREGPQDTQYF. The CDR3 nucleotides read TGTGCCACCAGTGATTTGAAGCGGGAGGGCCCTCAAGATACGCAGTATTTT.

This chain joins TRBV2 and TRBJ2-7, with D possibly being TRBD1 (5 bases). The germline CDR1 and CDR2 sequences are SNHLY and FYNNEI. V was trimmed by 10 bases and J by 5 bases, leaving 18 bases between them. This CDR3 spans 13 amino acids. CDR3 DNA: TGTGCCACAGTAGGGGATTTGAGGAACGAGCAGTACTTC. Its protein product is CATVGDLRNEQYF.

This clone has a count of ten or more. CDR3 amino acids: CASSATGAGTEAFF. CDR3 bases: TGTGCCAGCAGCGCCACAGGGGCCGGTACTGAAGCTTTCTTT. The chain couples TRBV9 to TRBJ1-1; 7 bases fit TRBD1. Germline trimming cut 3 bases from V and 5 bases from J; bases unmatched to any gene: 7. Germline loops: CDR1 SGDLS, CDR2 YYNGEE. This CDR3 region has 14 residues.

The genes are TRBV5-1 and TRBJ1-1; TRBD1 might be the D (6 bases). The CDR3 covers 13 residues. CDR1 SGHRS and CDR2 YFSETQ come from the germline V gene. V lost 4 bases and J lost 0, with 7 bases in between. CDR3 in DNA: TGCGCCAGCAGCGGACAGATGAACACTGAAGCTTTCTTT. Its translation: CASSGQMNTEAFF.

This rearrangement joins TRBV7-9 to TRBJ2-1, with 9 bases lining up with TRBD2. The CDR3 runs 15 residues. J lost 8 bases, V lost 5 bases, and 10 bases had no gene match. CDR1 and CDR2 from the germline V gene are SEHNR and FQNEAQ (reference sequence). DNA for the CDR3: TGTGCCAGCAGCACCCATAGCGGGAGTAGGCATGAGCAGTTCTTC. This gives the protein CASSTHSGSRHEQFF. Full variable domain (remainder filled in from reference TRBV7-9 and TRBJ2-1): DTGVSQNPRHKITKRGQNVTFRCDPISEHNRLYWYRQTLGQGPEFLTYFQNEAQLEKSRLLSDRFSAERPKGSFSTLEIQRTEQGDSAMYLCASSTHSGSRHEQFFGPGTRLTVL.

The rearrangement joins TRBV27 to TRBJ2-3; 8 nucleotides line up with TRBD2. Germline V gene lookup returns CDR1 MNHEY and CDR2 SMNVEV (reference sequence). CDR3 size: 19 residues. V lost 2 bases and J lost 2; bases outside the gene matches: 15. This CDR3 is CASSLDHLGGEGPTDTQYF. The CDR3 coding sequence is TGTGCCAGCAGTTTAGACCACCTCGGGGGGGAGGGCCCCACAGATACGCAGTATTTT.

The V gene is TRBV6-2 or TRBV6-3, the J gene TRBJ2-7; D gene unclear. The germline V gene has CDR1 MNHEY and CDR2 SVGEGT. CDR3 length: 14 residues. The germline V and J ends were trimmed by 3 bases and 0 bases, with 9 bases remaining between them. CDR3 in DNA: TGTGCCAGCAGTTATCCGGAGAGCTCCTACGAGCAGTACTTC. As protein: CASSYPESSYEQYF.

The J gene is TRBJ2-7, the V gene TRBV4-3; a possible D gene is TRBD1 (5 bases). CDR3 length: 14 amino acids. Trimming pared 0 bases from V and 4 bases from J, leaving 10 bases between. Germline CDR1 and CDR2: LGHNA and YSLEER. The CDR3 coding sequence is TGCGCCAGCAGCCAAGATCCAGGGATTTACGAGCAGTACTTC. It specifies CASSQDPGIYEQYF.

This clone was seen only a few times. The J gene is TRBJ1-1, the V gene TRBV28, with no clear D. Trimming left V 6 bases short and J 3 bases short, with 14 bases between. The V gene's germline CDR1 is MDHEN and CDR2 SYDVKM. The CDR3 spans 14 residues. The CDR3 DNA follows: TGTGCCAGCAGGACTACGGACTGGGACACTGAAGCTTTCTTT. The encoded protein is CASRTTDWDTEAFF.

This clone was counted only a few times. V is TRBV7-2 and J is TRBJ2-2; 7 bases are a match to TRBD2. This CDR3 has 15 amino acids. The J segment lost 7 bases and the V segment lost 1 base, leaving 6 bases of the junction unmatched. CDR1 and CDR2 from the germline V gene are SGHTA and FQGNSA. Here the CDR3 DNA reads TGTGCCAGCAGCTTAGTCGGGGGGAGCGGCGGGGAGCTGTTTTTT. It encodes CASSLVGGSGGELFF.

The chain recombines TRBV24-1 with TRBJ2-1; 7 nucleotides agree with TRBD2. After removal of 0 bases from V and 3 bases from J, the junction contained 1 base not matched to a gene. The germline CDR1 and CDR2 sequences are KGHDR and SFDVKD. The CDR3 is made up of 15 amino acids. DNA of the CDR3: TGTGCCACCAGTGATTTGGCGGGGGACTACAATGAGCAGTTCTTC. Its protein is CATSDLAGDYNEQFF.

This clone was seen only once. V gene TRBV29-1 combines with J gene TRBJ2-7, with D tentatively TRBD1 (6 bases). The CDR3 length is 14 residues. The germline CDR1 and CDR2 sequences are SQVTM and ANQGSEA. V lost 4 bases and J 1 base, leaving 14 bases between the germline ends. The CDR3 DNA is TGCAGCGTTGTTCTATGGGACAAGTCCTACGAGCAGTACTTC. This codes for CSVVLWDKSYEQYF.

The genes are TRBV4-2 and TRBJ2-3; D call uncertain. Deletions cut 0 bases from V and 0 bases from J, with 7 bases between. The CDR3 loop spans 15 amino acids. Germline-derived CDR1 and CDR2 are LGHNA and YNFKEQ. This CDR3 is CASSQEAASTDTQYF. Written as DNA, the CDR3 is TGTGCCAGCAGCCAAGAAGCAGCGAGCACAGATACGCAGTATTTT.

CDR3 amino acids: CASSLPRTSLPREQFF. The CDR3 nucleotides read TGTGCCAGCAGTTTACCTCGGACTAGCCTTCCCAGAGAGCAGTTCTTC. The chain combines TRBV27 with TRBJ2-1; 8 positions agree with TRBD2. Looked up from germline, CDR1 is MNHEY and CDR2 is SMNVEV (reference sequence). Trimming cost V 2 bases and J 10 bases; bases outside gene matches: 13. The CDR3 sequence is 16 residues long.

V usage is TRBV30 and J usage is TRBJ1-1, with a possible D match to TRBD1 (6 bases). Germline V gene sequence: CDR1 GTSNPN, CDR2 SVGIG (reference sequence). The CDR3 runs 13 residues. V was trimmed by 4 bases and J by 8 bases, leaving 17 bases between them. CDR3 residues: CAWNSLATGEAFF. The DNA of the CDR3 is TGTGCCTGGAACTCCTTAGCGACAGGAGAAGCTTTCTTT.

This chain uses TRBV11-1 with TRBJ2-7; TRBD2 matches at 8 bases. V shed 0 bases and J 5 bases; nucleotides not matched to a gene: 9. The CDR3 is 16 amino acids. Germline V CDR1 and CDR2: SGHAT, FQDESV (reference sequence). The CDR3 loop reads CASSLAWRGANDEQYF. CDR3 bases: TGTGCCAGCAGCTTAGCGTGGCGGGGGGCTAACGACGAGCAGTACTTC.